This is a list of T cell receptor beta chains from one sample in a study of memory CD4+ T cells and cytomegalovirus serostatus. Data came from immunoSEQ multiplex PCR; TCRdb stores just in-frame clones and leaves some out. The data hold around 99,000 clones, with about 80% observed a single time. The source material was memory CD4+ T cells from blood. The receptors were sampled from an adult in good health and CMV-seropositive. CDR3s include the opening cysteine and the closing phenylalanine or tryptophan. D genes are given only for firm matches. Clone size is not always given. Where it is, it says once, few, many or a class for expanded clones.

NA	TRBV7-2	TRBJ2-7	NA	14	TGTGCCAGCAGCCCGGGACGCAGCTCCTACGAGCAGTACTTC	CASSPGRSSYEQYF
NA	TRBV29-1	TRBJ1-4	NA	13	TGCAGCGTGGGAGGGGGGGCAGGTGAAAAACTGTTTTTT	CSVGGGAGEKLFF
NA	TRBV6-5	TRBJ1-4	NA	15	TGTGCCAGCAGTCTGACCCAGGGTGTCTGGGAAAAACTGTTTTTT	CASSLTQGVWEKLFF
NA	TRBV5-4	TRBJ2-7	NA	14	TGTGCCAGCAGCCCCAGGGGAGGAGGGTACGAGCAGTACTTC	CASSPRGGGYEQYF
NA	TRBV28	TRBJ2-2	NA	15	TGTGCCTCCTTAGACCGGGCCTTGAACACCGGGGAGCTGTTTTTT	CASLDRALNTGELFF
NA	TRBV7-8	TRBJ2-1	NA	14	TGTGCCAGCAGCTCCACCCGGGTAGCGGCCGAGCAGTTCTTC	CASSSTRVAAEQFF
NA	TRBV11-2	TRBJ2-7	NA	14	TGTGCCAGCAGCCCGGGACTCGGAAACTACGAGCAGTACTTC	CASSPGLGNYEQYF
NA	TRBV5-1	TRBJ2-3	NA	15	TGCGCCAGCACCTCCGGGGTAGCGGCCACAGATACGCAGTATTTT	CASTSGVAATDTQYF
NA	TRBV28	TRBJ2-1	TRBD2	15	TGTGCCAGCAGTTGGGCTTTGGGCGGGAGGAATGAGCAGTTCTTC	CASSWALGGRNEQFF
NA	TRBV11-2	TRBJ2-1	TRBD2	17	TGTGCCAGCAGCTTAGGACTAGCGGGAGGGGGGATCAATGAGCAGTTCTTC	CASSLGLAGGGINEQFF
NA	TRBV7-7	TRBJ2-1	TRBD2	14	TGTGCTAGCAGCTTAGCGAGGACTAGCAATGAGCAGTTCTTC	CASSLARTSNEQFF
NA	TRBV10-2	TRBJ2-1	NA	15	TGCGCCAGCAGGCGGAGAAACGGGGATCACAATGAGCAGTTCTTC	CASRRRNGDHNEQFF
NA	TRBV7-9	TRBJ2-3	NA	13	TGTGCCAGCAGCTTTCCCAGGGCGGATACGCAGTATTTT	CASSFPRADTQYF
NA	TRBV7-6	TRBJ2-7	NA	14	TGTGCCAGCAGCTTAACGGTCAGGGGATACGAGCAGTACTTC	CASSLTVRGYEQYF
NA	TRBV7-9	TRBJ2-1	TRBD1	13	TGTGCCAGCAGCTTATTGGACAGGAGAGAGCAGTTCTTC	CASSLLDRREQFF
NA	TRBV7-3	TRBJ1-6	NA	15	TGTGCCAGCAGCTTAATTTCGGGTGCGGGTTCACCCCTCCACTTT	CASSLISGAGSPLHF
NA	TRBV7-8	TRBJ1-1	NA	13	TGTGCCAGCAGCCGGACCCGCCACCCAGGGGCTTTCTTT	CASSRTRHPGAFF
NA	TRBV6-1	TRBJ1-4	TRBD1	18	TGTGCCAGCAGTGAAGCCTTCCAATGGGACAGAGTGAATGAAAAACTGTTTTTT	CASSEAFQWDRVNEKLFF
NA	TRBV5-6	TRBJ1-5	TRBD1	15	TGTGCCAGCAGCTTGGCGGACAGGGTGTATCAGCCCCAGCATTTT	CASSLADRVYQPQHF
NA	TRBV18	TRBJ1-1	NA	15	TGTGCCAGCTCACCAACTTATACGGTGAACACTGAAGCTTTCTTT	CASSPTYTVNTEAFF
NA	TRBV15	TRBJ2-3	NA	13	TGTGCCACCAGCAAAACACACACAGATACGCAGTATTTT	CATSKTHTDTQYF
NA	TRBV2	TRBJ2-7	TRBD2	15	TGTGCCAGCAGACTAGCGAGTCACGAAGCCCACGAGCAGTACTTC	CASRLASHEAHEQYF
NA	TRBV30	TRBJ2-2	NA	13	TGTGCCTGGAGCCGGGTAGACGCCGGGGAGCTGTTTTTT	CAWSRVDAGELFF
NA	TRBV6-1	TRBJ1-1	NA	12	TGTGCCAGCAGTGAATGGATGACTGAAGCTTTCTTT	CASSEWMTEAFF
NA	TRBV6-5	TRBJ2-1	NA	13	TGTGCCAGCAGTTCAAGACTGGGGAATGAGCAGTTCTTC	CASSSRLGNEQFF
NA	TRBV19	TRBJ2-5	NA	14	TGTGCCAGTAGTATGGAACAGGGAGGGGAGACCCAGTACTTC	CASSMEQGGETQYF
NA	TRBV15	TRBJ2-7	NA	15	TGTGCCACCAGCAGAGATCAAGCCGTCGCGGGCGAGCAGTACTTC	CATSRDQAVAGEQYF
NA	TRBV5-1	TRBJ2-7	TRBD1	16	TGCGCCAGCAGCTTGGAAGGGGGCGGCTCATCCTACGAGCAGTACTTC	CASSLEGGGSSYEQYF
NA	TRBV6-5	TRBJ1-3	NA	15	TGTGCCAGCAGTTACGGGGGGTTCTCTGGAAACACCATATATTTT	CASSYGGFSGNTIYF
NA	TRBV6-6	TRBJ1-1	NA	14	TGTGCCAGCAGTACGCAGGGAGGGGGCACTGAAGCTTTCTTT	CASSTQGGGTEAFF
NA	TRBV7-2	TRBJ2-7	NA	13	TGTGCCAGCAGCTTACACAGGGATGGCGAGCAGTACTTC	CASSLHRDGEQYF
few	TRBV7-2	TRBJ2-7	TRBD1	13	TGTGCCAGCAGCCGGGACAGGGGGCACGAGCAGTACTTC	CASSRDRGHEQYF
NA	TRBV6-5	TRBJ1-1	TRBD1	15	TGTGCCAGCAGCCGGGACAGGGTATTAGGCACTGAAGCTTTCTTT	CASSRDRVLGTEAFF
NA	TRBV7-2	TRBJ2-1	NA	15	TGTGCCAGCAGCTTAGGGCGGACAGACCAGGCTGAGCAGTTCTTC	CASSLGRTDQAEQFF
NA	TRBV18	TRBJ2-5	NA	13	TGTGCCAGCTCACGAGAAAGCCAAGAGACCCAGTACTTC	CASSRESQETQYF
few	TRBV7-7	TRBJ2-5	TRBD2	13	TGTGCTAGCAGCTTCGGAGCGGGGGAGACCCAGTACTTC	CASSFGAGETQYF
once	TRBV28	TRBJ1-5	NA	13	TGTGCCAGCAGGACTCATAGCAATCAGCCCCAGCATTTT	CASRTHSNQPQHF
NA	TRBV28	TRBJ1-5	NA	16	TGTGCCAGCAGTTTAATGTTTGGCACAAACAATCAGCCCCAGCATTTT	CASSLMFGTNNQPQHF
NA	TRBV5-1	TRBJ1-5	TRBD1	16	TGCGCCAGCAGCTTGGGGGACCGCCAGGGGGGTCAGCCCCAGCATTTT	CASSLGDRQGGQPQHF
NA	TRBV7-6	TRBJ1-1	NA	14	TGTGCCAGCAGCTTAGTGGATGTCGGCACTGAAGCTTTCTTT	CASSLVDVGTEAFF
NA	TRBV7-6	TRBJ2-7	TRBD2	15	TGTGCCAGCAGCTTAGAGGCTAGCGGGCACTACGAGCAGTACTTC	CASSLEASGHYEQYF
NA	TRBV2	TRBJ2-7	TRBD1	14	TGTGCCAGCAGCCGGGGACAGGAGCCTTATGAGCAGTACTTC	CASSRGQEPYEQYF
NA	TRBV18	TRBJ1-1	NA	16	TGTGCCAGCTCACCACCGATCGGACTTACGAACACTGAAGCTTTCTTT	CASSPPIGLTNTEAFF